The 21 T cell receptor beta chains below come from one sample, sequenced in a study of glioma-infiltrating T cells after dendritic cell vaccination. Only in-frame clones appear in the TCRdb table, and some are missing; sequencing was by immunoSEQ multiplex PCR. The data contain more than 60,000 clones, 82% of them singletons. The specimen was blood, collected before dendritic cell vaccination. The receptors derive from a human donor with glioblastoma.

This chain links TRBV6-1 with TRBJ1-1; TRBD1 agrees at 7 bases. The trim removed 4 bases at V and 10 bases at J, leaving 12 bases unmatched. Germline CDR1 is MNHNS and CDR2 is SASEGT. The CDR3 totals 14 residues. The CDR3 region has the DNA TGTGCCAGCAGTGCCCAACAGGGGCCCGGCCGAGCTTTCTTT. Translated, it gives CASSAQQGPGRAFF.

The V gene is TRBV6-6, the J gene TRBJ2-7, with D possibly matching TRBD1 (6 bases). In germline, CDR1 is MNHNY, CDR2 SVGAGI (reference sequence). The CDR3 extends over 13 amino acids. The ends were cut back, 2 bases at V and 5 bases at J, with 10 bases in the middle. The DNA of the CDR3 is TGTGCCAGCAGTTACGGACAGATCAACGAGCAGTACTTC. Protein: CASSYGQINEQYF.

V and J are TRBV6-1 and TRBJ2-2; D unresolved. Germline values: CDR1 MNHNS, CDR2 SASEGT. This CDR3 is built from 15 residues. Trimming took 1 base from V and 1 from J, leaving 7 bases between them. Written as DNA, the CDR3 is TGTGCCAGCAGTGAAGTCCCTGTGAACACCGGGGAGCTGTTTTTT. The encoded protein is CASSEVPVNTGELFF.

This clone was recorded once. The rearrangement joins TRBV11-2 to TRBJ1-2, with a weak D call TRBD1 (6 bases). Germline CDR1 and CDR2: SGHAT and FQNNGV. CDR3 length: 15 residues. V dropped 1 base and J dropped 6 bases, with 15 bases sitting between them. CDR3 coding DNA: TGTGCCAGCAGCTTAGGGCCAGGGGCCGTAAATGGCTACACCTTC. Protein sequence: CASSLGPGAVNGYTF.

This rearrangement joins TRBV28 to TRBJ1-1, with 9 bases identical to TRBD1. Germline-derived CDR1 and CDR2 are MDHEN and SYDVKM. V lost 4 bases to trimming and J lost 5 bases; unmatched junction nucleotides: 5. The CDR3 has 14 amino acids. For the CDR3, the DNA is TGTGCCAGCAGTTACAGGGGGCTGGTGACTGAAGCTTTCTTT. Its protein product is CASSYRGLVTEAFF.

The CDR3 region is CASSWTAEQFF. The CDR3 DNA sequence: TGTGCCAGCAGTTGGACAGCTGAGCAGTTCTTC. The chain combines TRBV28 with TRBJ2-1; D perhaps matches TRBD1 (6 bases). CDR3 length equals 11 residues. CDR1 is MDHEN and CDR2 is SYDVKM in the germline V gene. The ends were cut back, 4 bases at V and 9 bases at J, with 7 bases in the middle. The full variable domain, in which reference TRBV28 and TRBJ2-1 provide the parts outside the CDR3, is DVKVTQSSRYLVKRTGEKVFLECVQDMDHENMFWYRQDPGLGLRLIYFSYDVKMKEKGDIPEGYSVSREKKERFSLILESASTNQTSMYLCASSWTAEQFFGPGTRLTVL.

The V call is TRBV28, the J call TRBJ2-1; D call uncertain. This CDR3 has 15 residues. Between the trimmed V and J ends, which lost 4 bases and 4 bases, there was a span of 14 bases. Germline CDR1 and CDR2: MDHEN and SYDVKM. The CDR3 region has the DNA TGTGCCAGCAGTTCAGGTCCTGGTTGGTACAATGAGCAGTTCTTC. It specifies CASSSGPGWYNEQFF.

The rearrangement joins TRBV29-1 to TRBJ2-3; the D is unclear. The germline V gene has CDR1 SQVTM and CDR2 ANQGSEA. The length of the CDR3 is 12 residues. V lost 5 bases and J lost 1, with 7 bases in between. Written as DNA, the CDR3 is TGCAGCGTTAAACCGGGCACAGATACGCAGTATTTT. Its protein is CSVKPGTDTQYF.

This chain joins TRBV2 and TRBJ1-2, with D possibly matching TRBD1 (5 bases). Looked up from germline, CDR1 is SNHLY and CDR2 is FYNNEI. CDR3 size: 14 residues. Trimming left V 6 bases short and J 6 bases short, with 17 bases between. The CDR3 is CASRGRVAHDGYTF. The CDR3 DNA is TGTGCCAGCAGGGGCAGGGTTGCCCACGATGGCTACACCTTC.

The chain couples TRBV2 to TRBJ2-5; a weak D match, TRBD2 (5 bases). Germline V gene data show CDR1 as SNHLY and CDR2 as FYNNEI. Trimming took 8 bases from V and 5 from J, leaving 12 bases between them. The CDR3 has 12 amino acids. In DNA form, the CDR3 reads TGTGCCAGCGGCATTCGGGGTGAGACCCAGTACTTC. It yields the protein CASGIRGETQYF.

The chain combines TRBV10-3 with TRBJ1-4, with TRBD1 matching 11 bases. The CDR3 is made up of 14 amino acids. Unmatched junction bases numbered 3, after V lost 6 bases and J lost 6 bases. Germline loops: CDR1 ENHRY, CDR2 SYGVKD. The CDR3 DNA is TGTGCCATCAGGCCGGGACAGGGGGATGAAAAACTGTTTTTT. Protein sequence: CAIRPGQGDEKLFF.

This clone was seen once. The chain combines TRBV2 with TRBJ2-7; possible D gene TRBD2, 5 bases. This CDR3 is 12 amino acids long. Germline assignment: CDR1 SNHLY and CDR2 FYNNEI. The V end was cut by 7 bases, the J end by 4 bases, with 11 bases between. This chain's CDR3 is CASTGRGYEQYF. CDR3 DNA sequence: TGTGCCAGCACCGGTCGGGGATACGAGCAGTACTTC. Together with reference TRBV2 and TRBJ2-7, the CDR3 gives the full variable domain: EPEVTQTPSHQVTQMGQEVILRCVPISNHLYFYWYRQILGQKVEFLVSFYNNEISEKSEIFDDQFSVERPDGSNFTLKIRSTKLEDSAMYFCASTGRGYEQYFGPGTRLTVT.

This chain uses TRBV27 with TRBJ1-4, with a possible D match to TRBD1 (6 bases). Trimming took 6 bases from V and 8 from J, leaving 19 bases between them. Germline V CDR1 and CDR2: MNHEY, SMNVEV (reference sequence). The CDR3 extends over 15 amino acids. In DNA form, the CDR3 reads TGTGCCAGCAGCGTTAATAGGGGGGGCCGCGAAAAACTGTTTTTT. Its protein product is CASSVNRGGREKLFF.

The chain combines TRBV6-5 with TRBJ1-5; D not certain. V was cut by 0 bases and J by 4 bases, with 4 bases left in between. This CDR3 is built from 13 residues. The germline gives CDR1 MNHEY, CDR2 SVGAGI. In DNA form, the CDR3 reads TGTGCCAGCAGTTACTCGGCAAATCAGCCCCAGCATTTT. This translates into CASSYSANQPQHF.

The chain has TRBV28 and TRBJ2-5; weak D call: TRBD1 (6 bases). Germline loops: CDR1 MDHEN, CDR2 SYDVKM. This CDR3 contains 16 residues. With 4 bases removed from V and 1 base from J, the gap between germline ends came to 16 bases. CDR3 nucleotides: TGTGCCAGCAGTTCCCCGAACCGACAGGTCCAAGAGACCCAGTACTTC. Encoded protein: CASSSPNRQVQETQYF. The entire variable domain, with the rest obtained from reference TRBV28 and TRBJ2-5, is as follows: DVKVTQSSRYLVKRTGEKVFLECVQDMDHENMFWYRQDPGLGLRLIYFSYDVKMKEKGDIPEGYSVSREKKERFSLILESASTNQTSMYLCASSSPNRQVQETQYFGPGTRLLVL.

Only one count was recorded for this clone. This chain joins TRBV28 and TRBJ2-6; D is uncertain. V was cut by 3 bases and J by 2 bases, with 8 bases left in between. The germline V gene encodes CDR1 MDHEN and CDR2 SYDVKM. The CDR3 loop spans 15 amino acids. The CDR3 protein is CASSLTGTGANVLTF. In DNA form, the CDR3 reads TGTGCCAGCAGTTTGACGGGTACTGGGGCCAACGTCCTGACTTTC.

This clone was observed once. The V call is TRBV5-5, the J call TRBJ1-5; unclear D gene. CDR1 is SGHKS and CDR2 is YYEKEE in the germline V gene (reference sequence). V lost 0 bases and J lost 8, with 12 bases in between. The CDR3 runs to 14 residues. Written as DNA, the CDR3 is TGTGCCAGCAGCTTGGCCGCAGGAAAGGAGCCCCAGCATTTT. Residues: CASSLAAGKEPQHF.

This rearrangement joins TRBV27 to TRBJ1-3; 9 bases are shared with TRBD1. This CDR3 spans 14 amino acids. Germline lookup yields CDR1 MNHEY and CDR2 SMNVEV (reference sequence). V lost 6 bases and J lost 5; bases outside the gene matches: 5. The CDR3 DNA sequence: TGTGCCAGCAGGGACAGGGGCCCAAGAAACACCATATATTTT. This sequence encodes CASRDRGPRNTIYF.

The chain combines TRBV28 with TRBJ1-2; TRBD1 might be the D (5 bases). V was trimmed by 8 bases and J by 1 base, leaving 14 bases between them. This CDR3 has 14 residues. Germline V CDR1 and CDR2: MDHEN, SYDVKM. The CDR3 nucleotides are TGTGCCAGCGCTGGGACGGGGGATAACTATGGCTACACCTTC. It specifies CASAGTGDNYGYTF.

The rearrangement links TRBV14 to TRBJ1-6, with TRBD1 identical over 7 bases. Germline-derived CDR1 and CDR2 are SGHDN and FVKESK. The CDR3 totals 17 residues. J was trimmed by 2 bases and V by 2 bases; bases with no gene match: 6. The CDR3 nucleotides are TGTGCCAGCAGCCAAACAAGAGGGGGCGCCTATAATTCACCCCTCCACTTT. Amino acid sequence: CASSQTRGGAYNSPLHF.

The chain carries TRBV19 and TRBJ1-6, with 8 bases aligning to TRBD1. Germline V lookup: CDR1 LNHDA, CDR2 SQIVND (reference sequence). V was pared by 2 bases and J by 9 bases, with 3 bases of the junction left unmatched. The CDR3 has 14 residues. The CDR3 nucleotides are TGTGCCAGTAGTATATCGACAGGGGTTTCACCCCTCCACTTT. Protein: CASSISTGVSPLHF.